The 7 T cell receptor beta chains below were found in one sample sequenced in a study of spatial heterogeneity in lung cancer. Regarding the study as a whole: Expanded intratumoral alpha and beta TCR counts tracked tumor mutation counts.

Sample time point: sample taken at primary tumor resection. TCRdb itself ran the 5' RACE reads through MiXCR, one entry per CDR3 protein. There are roughly 28,000 distinct CDR3 sequences in the sample; approximately 7% occur only once, and approximately 25% lies in the top ten. Which antigens these TCRs recognize remains unknown. Sequenced material: lung tumor tissue, taken at surgery. The source is a male donor with early-stage non-small cell lung cancer.

This clonotype was picked up many times. The chain joins TRBV7-9 to TRBJ2-7; 10 bases are a match to TRBD1. This CDR3 region has 15 residues. J lost 5 bases, V lost 4 bases, and 8 bases had no gene match. The germline V gene has CDR1 SEHNR and CDR2 FQNEAQ (reference sequence). The CDR3 spells CASSSRDRGWDEQYF. The CDR3 DNA follows: TGTGCCAGCAGCTCCAGGGACAGGGGCTGGGACGAGCAGTACTTC.

This clonotype occurred many times. The genes are TRBV2 and TRBJ2-2; no clear D gene. This CDR3 region has 13 residues. Germline assignment: CDR1 SNHLY and CDR2 FYNNEI. The germline V and J ends were trimmed by 6 bases and 2 bases, with 7 bases remaining between them. CDR3 nucleotide sequence: TGTGCCAGCAGAGCCACTAACACCGGGGAGCTGTTTTTT. Its translation is CASRATNTGELFF.

A word on this clonotype: A clone one base away is much larger, so this may be a read error. The chain recombines TRBV7-2 with TRBJ1-3, with D perhaps TRBD1 (5 bases). The germline V gene encodes CDR1 SGHTA and CDR2 FQGNSA. The CDR3 loop spans 15 amino acids. The CDR3 region is CASSLARGAGNTTYF. The CDR3 nucleotides are TGTGCCAGCAGCTTAGCGCGCGGGGCCGGAAACACCACATATTTT.

This clonotype was seen a handful of times. This chain's CDR3 is CASSFGLAGETQYF. In nucleotides, the CDR3 is TGTGCCAGCAGTTTTGGGCTAGCGGGGGAAACCCAGTACTTC. The chain recombines TRBV12-3 or TRBV12-4 with TRBJ2-5; 10 bases are a match to TRBD2. V shed 3 bases, J shed 8 bases, and the junction held 6 bases outside the gene matches. This CDR3 region has 14 residues.

There are a few counts of this clonotype. V and J are TRBV7-9 and TRBJ1-1; 7 bases line up with TRBD1. The CDR3 consists of 15 residues. J gave up 0 bases and V 6 bases, and 7 bases lay outside the gene matches. The V gene's germline CDR1 is SEHNR and CDR2 FQNEAQ (reference sequence). This chain's CDR3 is CASRPSTGMNTEAFF. The CDR3 DNA reads TGTGCCAGCAGGCCATCGACAGGGATGAACACTGAAGCTTTCTTT.

The table lists this clonotype with many counts. J is TRBJ2-1 and V is TRBV18; D ambiguous. V was cut by 4 bases and J by 4 bases, with 2 bases left in between. Germline lookup yields CDR1 KGHSH and CDR2 LQKENI. There are 11 residues in the CDR3. The CDR3 nucleotides read TGTGCCAGCTCACTATACAATGAGCAGTTCTTC. Translating gives CASSLYNEQFF.

This clonotype was seen many times. The chain combines TRBV7-8 with TRBJ2-7; no clear D. The CDR3 is made up of 15 amino acids. Trimming pared 4 bases from V and 2 bases from J, leaving 15 bases between. Germline CDR1 SGHVS, CDR2 FQNEAQ. CDR3: CASSSRGMATYEQYF. CDR3 nucleotides: TGTGCCAGCAGCTCAAGAGGCATGGCAACCTACGAGCAGTACTTC.